This T cell receptor beta chain was recovered during a study of regulatory T cells in long-lasting Graves disease. CDR3 regions were amplified by Arm-PCR using iRepertoire HTBI primers to build TCR beta libraries. TCRdb independently ran MiXCR on the multiplex PCR reads; one entry per CDR3 protein. The data show fewer than 550,000 distinct CDR3 sequences, with 15% to 20% seen just once and approximately 25% held by the top ten. Trimming took 7 bases from V and 0 from J, leaving 19 bases between them. This CDR3 comprises 18 residues. In germline, CDR1 is MNHNS, CDR2 SASEGT. As for time point: newly diagnosed GD, antithyroid drugs for less than 3 months. RNA from PBMCs was the source of the TCR library. The sample was also reused in another study, on T cells in Graves' hyperthyroidism and ophthalmopathy.

The J gene is TRBJ2-6, the V gene TRBV6-1; the D gene is possibly TRBD2 (7 bases). The sequence derives from a woman aged 35 to 60 with Graves disease. The material was peripheral blood mononuclear cells (PBMCs), obtained at new diagnosis, from a patient treated with antithyroid drugs. The CDR3 spells CASKAGAFRDSGANVLTF. CDR3 coding DNA: TGTGCCAGCAAGGCGGGGGCCTTTAGGGACTCTGGGGCCAACGTCCTGACTTTC.